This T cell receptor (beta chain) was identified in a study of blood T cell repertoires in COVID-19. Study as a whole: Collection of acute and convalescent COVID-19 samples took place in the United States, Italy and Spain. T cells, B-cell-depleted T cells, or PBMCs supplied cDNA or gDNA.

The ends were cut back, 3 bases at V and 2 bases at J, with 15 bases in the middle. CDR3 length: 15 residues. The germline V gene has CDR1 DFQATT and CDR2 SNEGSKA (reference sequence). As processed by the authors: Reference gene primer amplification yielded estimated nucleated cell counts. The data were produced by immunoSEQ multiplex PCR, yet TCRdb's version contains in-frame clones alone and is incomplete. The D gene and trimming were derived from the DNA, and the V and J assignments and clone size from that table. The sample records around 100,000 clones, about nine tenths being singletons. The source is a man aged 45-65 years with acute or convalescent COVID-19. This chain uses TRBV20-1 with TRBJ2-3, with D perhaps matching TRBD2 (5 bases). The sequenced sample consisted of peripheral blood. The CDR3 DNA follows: TGCAGTGCTAGTTTACTAGTAGGCTACACAGATACGCAGTATTTT. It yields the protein CSASLLVGYTDTQYF.